This T cell receptor beta chain was sequenced in a study of shared clonotypes between healthy human individuals. Germline V gene lookup returns CDR1 MNHEY and CDR2 SMNVEV (reference sequence). V gave up 1 base and J gave up 5 bases, with 8 bases separating them. The CDR3 runs 13 residues. For this clone: The antigen is not known. Other nucleotide sequences from this sample produce the same CDR3.

Naive CD8 cells comprised CD45RO-negative, CCR7-positively selected cells, excluding terminally differentiated effector memory CD45RA+ cells. Healthy HIV-negative adults without recent acute infections or vaccinations served as donors. Study-level points and caveats: The naive CD4 repertoires of several donors were compared, and approximately 4.7% of clonotypes were shared. Naive subsets tended to show greater estimated richness than memory subsets. The study sampled only blood, and tissue repertoires likely differ.

Assay: immunoSEQ multiplex PCR; the TCRdb copy retains only in-frame clones and omits some. The sample contains about 2.1 million clones, roughly 91% of which appear only once. This receptor was identified in a man aged 18 to 29 in good health. Some clones in this sample may be carry-over from other donors' samples. V is TRBV27 and J is TRBJ1-1; no definite D call. The sequencing input was naive CD8+ T cells from PBMCs. CDR3 residues: CASSLYPRTEAFF. The DNA of the CDR3 is TGTGCCAGCAGTTTATACCCGAGGACTGAAGCTTTCTTT.